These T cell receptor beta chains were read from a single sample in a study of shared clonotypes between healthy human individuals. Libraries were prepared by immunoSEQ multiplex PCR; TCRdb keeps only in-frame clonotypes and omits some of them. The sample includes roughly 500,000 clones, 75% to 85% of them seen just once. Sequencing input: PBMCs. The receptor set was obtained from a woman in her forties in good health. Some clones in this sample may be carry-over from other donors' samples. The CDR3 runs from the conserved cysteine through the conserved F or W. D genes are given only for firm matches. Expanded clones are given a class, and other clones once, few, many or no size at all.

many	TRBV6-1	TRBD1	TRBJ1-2	CASRPGQGLYGYTF	TGTGCCAGCAGGCCGGGACAGGGACTCTATGGCTACACCTTC
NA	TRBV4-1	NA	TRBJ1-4	CASSQVENRNEKLFF	TGCGCCAGCAGCCAAGTGGAAAACCGTAATGAAAAACTGTTTTTT
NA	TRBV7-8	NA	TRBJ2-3	CASSPLAGSTDTQYF	TGTGCCAGCAGCCCTCTGGCGGGGAGCACAGATACGCAGTATTTT
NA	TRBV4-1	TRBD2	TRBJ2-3	CASSPAGLGTDTQYF	TGCGCCAGCAGCCCCGCGGGACTAGGCACAGATACGCAGTATTTT
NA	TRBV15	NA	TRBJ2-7	CATSRVRGGYEQYF	TGTGCCACCAGCAGAGTGCGAGGAGGGTACGAGCAGTACTTC
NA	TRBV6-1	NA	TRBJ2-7	CATGSLAGYEQYF	TGTGCCACCGGGAGTCTAGCAGGCTACGAGCAGTACTTC
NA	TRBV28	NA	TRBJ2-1	CASSSGGNNEQFF	TGTGCCAGCAGTTCCGGCGGGAACAATGAGCAGTTCTTC
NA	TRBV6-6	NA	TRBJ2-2	CASSKTDTLNTGELFF	TGTGCCAGCAGTAAGACAGATACCCTAAACACCGGGGAGCTGTTTTTT
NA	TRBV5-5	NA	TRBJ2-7	CASSLLDYEQYF	TGTGCCAGCAGCTTGTTAGACTACGAGCAGTACTTC
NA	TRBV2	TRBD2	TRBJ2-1	CASTQGAGGKNEQFF	TGTGCCAGCACTCAGGGAGCGGGAGGGAAGAATGAGCAGTTCTTC
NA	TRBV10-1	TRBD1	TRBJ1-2	CASSAQGAWGYTF	TGCGCCAGCAGTGCCCAGGGGGCTTGGGGCTACACCTTC
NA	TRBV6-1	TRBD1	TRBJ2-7	CASSGDRSSYEQYF	TGTGCCAGCAGTGGGGACAGGAGCTCCTACGAGCAGTACTTC
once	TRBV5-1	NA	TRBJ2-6	CASSLTHPGANVLTF	TGCGCCAGCAGCTTGACCCATCCTGGGGCCAACGTCCTGACTTTC
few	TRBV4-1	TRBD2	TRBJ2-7	CASRGLGLAGDEQYF	TGCGCCAGCAGGGGTTTGGGACTAGCGGGGGACGAGCAGTACTTC
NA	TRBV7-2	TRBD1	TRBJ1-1	CASSPRTGVNTEAFF	TGTGCCAGCAGCCCCAGGACAGGAGTGAACACTGAAGCTTTCTTT
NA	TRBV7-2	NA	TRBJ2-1	CASSTIGSSYNEQFF	TGTGCCAGCAGCACCATCGGGAGCTCCTACAATGAGCAGTTCTTC
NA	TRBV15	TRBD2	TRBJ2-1	CATSVGLAEEQFF	TGTGCCACCAGTGTCGGACTAGCGGAGGAGCAGTTCTTC
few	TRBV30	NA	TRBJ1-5	CAWSPADNQPQHF	TGTGCCTGGAGTCCGGCAGACAATCAGCCCCAGCATTTT
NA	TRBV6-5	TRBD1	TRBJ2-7	CASSYPEDRGTVQYF	TGTGCCAGCAGTTACCCTGAGGACAGGGGAACAGTGCAGTACTTC
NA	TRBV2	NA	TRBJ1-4	CASSEVTGTNEKLFF	TGTGCCAGCAGTGAAGTCACAGGCACTAATGAAAAACTGTTTTTT
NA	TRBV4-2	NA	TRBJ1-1	CASSQDDSRDTEAFF	TGTGCCAGCAGCCAAGATGATTCTAGGGACACTGAAGCTTTCTTT
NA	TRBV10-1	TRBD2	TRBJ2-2	CASSEATGLAAGELFF	TGCGCCAGCAGTGAGGCGACAGGACTAGCCGCCGGGGAGCTGTTTTTT
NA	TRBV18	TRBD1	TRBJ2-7	CASSAPGQGSYEQYF	TGTGCCAGCTCAGCGCCGGGACAGGGGAGTTACGAGCAGTACTTC
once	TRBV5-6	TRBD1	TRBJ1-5	CASSSGQGYSNQPQHF	TGTGCCAGCAGCTCAGGACAGGGATATAGCAATCAGCCCCAGCATTTT
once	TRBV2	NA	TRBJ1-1	CAPRRDVVTEAFF	TGTGCTCCCCGCAGAGATGTGGTAACTGAAGCTTTCTTT
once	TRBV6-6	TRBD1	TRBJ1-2	CASRRTGDGYTF	TGTGCCAGCAGGCGGACAGGTGATGGCTACACCTTC
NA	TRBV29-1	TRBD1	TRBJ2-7	CSVRDSYYEQYF	TGCAGCGTGAGGGACAGTTATTACGAGCAGTACTTC
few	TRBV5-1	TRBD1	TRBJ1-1	CASSSGQPTMNTEAFF	TGCGCCAGCAGCTCGGGACAGCCTACAATGAACACTGAAGCTTTCTTT
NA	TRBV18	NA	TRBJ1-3	CASSSRQSDRISGNTIYF	TGTGCCAGCTCATCGCGCCAATCAGACAGGATCTCTGGAAACACCATATATTTT
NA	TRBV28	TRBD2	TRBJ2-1	CASSSGTSGQFF	TGTGCCAGCAGTTCCGGGACTAGCGGGCAGTTCTTC
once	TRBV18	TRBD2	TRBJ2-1	CASSPNRGTSIYNEQFF	TGTGCCAGCTCACCGAACCGTGGGACTAGTATCTACAATGAGCAGTTCTTC
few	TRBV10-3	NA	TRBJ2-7	CAISERSSYEQYF	TGTGCCATCAGTGAGCGTAGCTCCTACGAGCAGTACTTC
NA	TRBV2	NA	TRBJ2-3	CASCGPTSTDTQYF	TGTGCCAGCTGCGGGCCCACTAGCACAGATACGCAGTATTTT
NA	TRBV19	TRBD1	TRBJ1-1	CASKPGGPGQAFF	TGTGCCAGCAAACCAGGGGGACCGGGACAAGCTTTCTTT
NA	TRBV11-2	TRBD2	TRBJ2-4	CASSRLGLAAQNIQYF	TGTGCCAGCAGCCGCCTAGGGCTAGCGGCACAAAACATTCAGTACTTC